This passage covers 22 T cell receptor beta chains from one sample sequenced in a study of blood T cell repertoires in COVID-19. Sequenced by immunoSEQ multiplex PCR; TCRdb stores in-frame clones only, minus some. This table holds under 350,000 clones, approximately 86% found once. The sample taken for sequencing was PBMCs or T cells enriched from blood (not recorded which). The receptors here all came from a woman in her 40s with acute COVID-19.

This chain connects TRBV28 to TRBJ2-5, with 8 bases matching TRBD1. The V gene end was trimmed by 7 bases and the J gene end by 7 bases; junction bases not matched to a gene: 8. CDR1 is MDHEN, CDR2 SYDVKM, per germline. The CDR3 consists of 13 residues. The CDR3 DNA reads TGTGCCAGCACCCGAGACAGGGGAGGGACCCAGTACTTC. It encodes CASTRDRGGTQYF.

The gene calls are TRBV4-3 and TRBJ1-6, with TRBD1 as a possible D gene (5 bases). The germline V gene encodes CDR1 LGHNA and CDR2 YSLEER. V lost 0 bases to trimming and J lost 5 bases, with 11 bases between them. The CDR3 runs 16 residues. The CDR3 loop is CASSQDLQADNSPLHF. The DNA for the CDR3 is TGCGCCAGCAGCCAAGATCTACAGGCAGATAATTCACCCCTCCACTTT.

In DNA form, the CDR3 reads TGTGCCAGCAGCCAAGGGACATCTTTCTCACCCCTCCACTTT. Protein: CASSQGTSFSPLHF. The chain has TRBV3-1 (or the pseudogene TRBV3-2) and TRBJ1-6; tentatively, D is TRBD1 (5 bases). CDR3 length: 14 residues. CDR1 and CDR2 (germline): LGHDT, YNNKEL (reference sequence). With 1 base removed from V and 10 bases from J, the gap between germline ends came to 11 bases.

The chain carries TRBV4-2 and TRBJ1-5, with 7 bases fitting TRBD1. The CDR3 loop spans 15 amino acids. CDR1 and CDR2 (germline): LGHNA, YNFKEQ. V trimming: 0 bases; J trimming: 7 bases; junction bases outside the gene matches: 6. The chain's CDR3 is CASSQDDRESQPQHF. The CDR3 DNA reads TGTGCCAGCAGCCAAGATGACAGGGAGAGCCAGCCCCAGCATTTT.

This sequence joins TRBV9 and TRBJ2-3, with 9 bases identical to TRBD1. The germline V gene has CDR1 SGDLS and CDR2 YYNGEE. The ends lost 4 bases at V and 3 bases at J; junction bases unmatched: 9. The CDR3 extends over 16 amino acids. For the CDR3, the DNA is TGTGCCAGCAGCACATCGGGGACAGGGATGACAGATACGCAGTATTTT. This codes for CASSTSGTGMTDTQYF. Full variable domain (missing parts from reference TRBV9 and TRBJ2-3): DSGVTQTPKHLITATGQRVTLRCSPRSGDLSVYWYQQSLDQGLQFLIQYYNGEERAKGNILERFSAQQFPDLHSELNLSSLELGDSALYFCASSTSGTGMTDTQYFGPGTRLTVL.

V gene TRBV4-1 combines with J gene TRBJ2-7; 7 bases agree with TRBD2. Germline values: CDR1 MGHRA, CDR2 YSYEKL. The V gene end was trimmed by 0 bases and the J gene end by 5 bases; junction bases not matched to a gene: 7. The CDR3 is made up of 15 amino acids. This CDR3 is CASSQDPGDYHEQYF. Written as DNA, the CDR3 is TGCGCCAGCAGCCAAGATCCTGGGGACTACCACGAGCAGTACTTC.

The chain uses TRBV21-1 and TRBJ1-5. TRBV21-1 is a pseudogene. There are 15 residues in the CDR3. CDR3 loop: CASPNRPGERQPQHF. DNA of the CDR3: TGTGCCAGCCCGAACCGGCCGGGGGAACGACAGCCCCAGCATTTT.

The genes are TRBV6-2 or TRBV6-3 and TRBJ2-5; 14 nucleotides align to TRBD2. Trimming at V came to 5 bases and at J to 4 bases, leaving 3 bases not matched to a gene. The CDR3 is made up of 15 amino acids. The germline V gene has CDR1 MNHEY and CDR2 SVGEGT. As DNA, the CDR3 is TGTGCCAGCAGTCCGGGACTAGCGGGAGTAGAGACCCAGTACTTC. Amino acid sequence: CASSPGLAGVETQYF.

There are a few counts of this clone. This chain links TRBV10-3 with TRBJ1-4, with D possibly matching TRBD1 (6 bases). V gave up 3 bases and J gave up 7 bases, with 12 bases separating them. From germline, CDR1 is ENHRY and CDR2 SYGVKD. CDR3 length equals 14 residues. The CDR3 here is CAISDLAGAEKLFF. The CDR3 coding sequence is TGTGCCATCAGTGACCTTGCGGGGGCTGAAAAACTGTTTTTT.

The rearrangement links TRBV18 to TRBJ2-7; possible D gene TRBD2, 5 bases. CDR1 is KGHSH and CDR2 is LQKENI in the germline V gene. V shed 1 base and J shed 2 bases, with 15 bases lying between them. The CDR3 runs to 16 residues. The CDR3 spells CASSPRSAGGPYEQYF. Written as DNA, the CDR3 is TGTGCCAGCTCACCACGGTCGGCAGGAGGCCCCTACGAGCAGTACTTC.

There are a few counts of this clone. The chain links TRBV19 to TRBJ1-1; no clear D. The CDR3 consists of 15 residues. V was clipped by 6 bases and J by 5 bases, with 19 bases between them. Germline-derived CDR1 and CDR2 are LNHDA and SQIVND (reference sequence). The CDR3 region has the DNA TGTGCCAGTAGCCAGGAGACGGGGTATTGGACTGAAGCTTTCTTT. Residues: CASSQETGYWTEAFF.

The chain carries TRBV19 and TRBJ2-5; 8 bases match TRBD2. The length of the CDR3 is 15 residues. V gave up 3 bases and J gave up 4 bases; unmatched junction bases: 7. Germline assignment: CDR1 LNHDA and CDR2 SQIVND (reference sequence). In DNA form, the CDR3 reads TGTGCCAGTAGTATTCGGGGGGGGGAAAGAGAGACCCAGTACTTC. It encodes CASSIRGGERETQYF.

V gene TRBV24-1 combines with J gene TRBJ2-2, with D perhaps matching TRBD1 (6 bases). Germline V gene lookup returns CDR1 KGHDR and CDR2 SFDVKD. The CDR3 covers 16 residues. The germline V and J ends were trimmed by 4 bases and 4 bases, with 15 bases remaining between them. CDR3 nucleotide sequence: TGTGCCACCAGTGACGCGGTGGGGGCCGGCACCGGGGAGCTGTTTTTT. This encodes CATSDAVGAGTGELFF.

This clone came up once. The chain carries TRBV7-7 and TRBJ2-7; D uncertain. V was shortened by 1 base and J by 4 bases, with 14 bases between the two germline ends. This CDR3 region has 15 residues. Germline loops: CDR1 SSHAT, CDR2 FNYEAQ (reference sequence). The CDR3 reads CASSLGQSPIYEQYF. CDR3 nucleotides: TGTGCCAGCAGCTTAGGCCAGTCACCGATTTACGAGCAGTACTTC.

V gene TRBV9 combines with J gene TRBJ1-2; a weak D match, TRBD1 (5 bases). There are 13 residues in the CDR3. V was cut by 4 bases and J by 2 bases, with 9 bases left in between. Germline CDR1 reads SGDLS; CDR2 reads YYNGEE. In DNA form, the CDR3 reads TGTGCCAGCAGCCCGGAGGGGAACTATGGCTACACCTTC. Its translation is CASSPEGNYGYTF.

With regard to this clone: This same CDR3 is encoded by further DNA sequences in the sample. The chain joins TRBV6-5 to TRBJ1-6; D not certain. Looked up from germline, CDR1 is MNHEY and CDR2 is SVGAGI. The CDR3 covers 14 residues. Between the trimmed V and J ends, which lost 5 bases and 6 bases, there was a span of 11 bases. CDR3 DNA: TGTGCCAGCAGTACTGGTCGAAGTAATTCACCCCTCCACTTT. It codes for CASSTGRSNSPLHF.

About this clone itself: The junction departs from the called germline gene at one end, perhaps through a read error. This chain joins TRBV3-1 (or the pseudogene TRBV3-2) and TRBJ1-3; D is undetermined. CDR1 LGHDT and CDR2 YNNKEL come from the germline V gene (reference sequence). This CDR3 is built from 12 residues. The CDR3 region has the DNA TGTGCCAGCAGCCAAGATTCGACTTATCCTAAATTT. It translates to CASSQDSTYPKF.

V usage is TRBV6-4 and J usage is TRBJ1-4, with 8 positions matching TRBD1. V lost 3 bases, J lost 4 bases, and 10 bases stayed unmatched. The CDR3 contains 17 residues. Germline V gene data show CDR1 as MRHNA and CDR2 as SNTAGT. CDR3 sequence: CASSDRGRGPINEKLFF. CDR3 in DNA: TGTGCCAGCAGTGATAGGGGCAGGGGGCCTATTAATGAAAAACTGTTTTTT.

A remark on this clone: This CDR3 is also generated by other DNA sequences in the sample. The V gene is TRBV3-1 (or the pseudogene TRBV3-2), the J gene TRBJ1-4, with D hard to call. The CDR3 is 12 amino acids. CDR1 LGHDT and CDR2 YNNKEL come from the germline V gene (reference sequence). The V end lost 4 bases, the J end lost 8 bases, and 8 bases lay between the germline ends. The CDR3: CASSLGVEKLFF. Here the CDR3 DNA reads TGTGCCAGCAGCCTGGGAGTAGAAAAACTGTTTTTT.

The chain carries TRBV5-1 and TRBJ2-7; TRBD2 might be the D (5 bases). The CDR3 is 15 amino acids. With 4 bases removed from V and 7 bases from J, the gap between germline ends came to 21 bases. Germline loops: CDR1 SGHRS, CDR2 YFSETQ. As DNA, the CDR3 is TGCGCCAGCAGCCCGAGCCAAAGTAGTTCGGGAGAGCAGTACTTC. This translates into CASSPSQSSSGEQYF.

This chain uses TRBV20-1 with TRBJ2-3; 8 bases are shared with TRBD2. V lost 3 bases, J lost 7 bases, and 18 bases stayed unmatched. CDR1 is DFQATT and CDR2 is SNEGSKA in the germline V gene (reference sequence). CDR3 length: 17 residues. Written as DNA, the CDR3 is TGCAGTGCTAGTCGCCCAGACGGCGGGGGGTTCCCAAATACGCAGTATTTT. It codes for CSASRPDGGGFPNTQYF.

The gene calls are TRBV10-3 and TRBJ2-5; D is possibly TRBD1 (5 bases). Germline loops: CDR1 ENHRY, CDR2 SYGVKD. The CDR3 is 14 amino acids. Trimming stripped 2 bases from V and 2 bases from J, with 9 bases between. Here the CDR3 reads CAISERGTQETQYF. The CDR3, as DNA: TGTGCCATCAGTGAGAGGGGAACACAAGAGACCCAGTACTTC.